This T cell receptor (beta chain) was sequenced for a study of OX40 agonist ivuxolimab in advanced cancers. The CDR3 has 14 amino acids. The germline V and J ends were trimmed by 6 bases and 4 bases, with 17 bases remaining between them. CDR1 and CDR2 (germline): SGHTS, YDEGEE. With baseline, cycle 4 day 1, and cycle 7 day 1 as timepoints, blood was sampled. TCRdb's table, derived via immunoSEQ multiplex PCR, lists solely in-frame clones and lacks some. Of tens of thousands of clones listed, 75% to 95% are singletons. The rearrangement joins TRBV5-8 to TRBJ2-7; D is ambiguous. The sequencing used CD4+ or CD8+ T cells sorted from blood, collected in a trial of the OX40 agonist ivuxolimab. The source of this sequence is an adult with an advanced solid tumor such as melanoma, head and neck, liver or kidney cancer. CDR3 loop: CASITSDSLYEQYF. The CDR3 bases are TGTGCCAGCATCACCTCGGATTCCCTTTACGAGCAGTACTTC.